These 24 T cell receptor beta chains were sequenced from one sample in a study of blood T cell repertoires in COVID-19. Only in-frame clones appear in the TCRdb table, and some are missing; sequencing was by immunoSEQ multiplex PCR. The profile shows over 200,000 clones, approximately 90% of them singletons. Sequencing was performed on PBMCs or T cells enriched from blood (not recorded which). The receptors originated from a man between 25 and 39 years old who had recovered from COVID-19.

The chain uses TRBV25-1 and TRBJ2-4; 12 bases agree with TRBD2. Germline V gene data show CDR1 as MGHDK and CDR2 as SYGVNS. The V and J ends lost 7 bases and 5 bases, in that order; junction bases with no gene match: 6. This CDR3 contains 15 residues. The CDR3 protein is CASTVLAGGQNIQYF. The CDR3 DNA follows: TGTGCCAGCACCGTGCTAGCGGGAGGGCAAAACATTCAGTACTTC.

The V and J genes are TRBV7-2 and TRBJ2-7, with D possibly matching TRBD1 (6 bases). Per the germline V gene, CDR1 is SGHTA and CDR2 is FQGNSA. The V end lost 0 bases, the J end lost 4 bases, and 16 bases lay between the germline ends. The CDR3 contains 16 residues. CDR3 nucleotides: TGTGCCAGCAGCTTAGCTTGGCAGGGGCCCGGTTACGAGCAGTACTTC. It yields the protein CASSLAWQGPGYEQYF.

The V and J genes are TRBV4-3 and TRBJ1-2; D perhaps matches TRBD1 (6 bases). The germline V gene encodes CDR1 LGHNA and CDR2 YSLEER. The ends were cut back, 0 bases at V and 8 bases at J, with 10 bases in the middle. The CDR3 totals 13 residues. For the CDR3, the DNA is TGCGCCAGCAGCCAAGATTGGGGGACAGGCTACACCTTC. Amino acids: CASSQDWGTGYTF.

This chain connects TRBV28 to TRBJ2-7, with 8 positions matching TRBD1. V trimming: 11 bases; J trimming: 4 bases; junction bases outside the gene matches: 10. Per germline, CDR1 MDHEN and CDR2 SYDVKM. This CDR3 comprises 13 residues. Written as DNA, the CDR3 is TGTGCCTCCTCGGGGCAGGGGGCATACGAGCAGTACTTC. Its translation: CASSGQGAYEQYF.

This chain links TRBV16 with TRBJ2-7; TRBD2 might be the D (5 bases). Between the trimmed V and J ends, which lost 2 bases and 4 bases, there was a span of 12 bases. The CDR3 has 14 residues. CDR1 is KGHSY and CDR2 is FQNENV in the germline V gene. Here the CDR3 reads CASSQVRLSYEQYF. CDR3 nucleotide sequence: TGTGCCAGCAGCCAAGTCCGACTATCTTACGAGCAGTACTTC. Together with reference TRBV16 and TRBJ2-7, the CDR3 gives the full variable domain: GEEVAQTPKHLVRGEGQKAKLYCAPIKGHSYVFWYQQVLKNEFKFLISFQNENVFDETGMPKERFSAKCLPNSPCSLEIQATKLEDSAVYFCASSQVRLSYEQYFGPGTRLTVT.

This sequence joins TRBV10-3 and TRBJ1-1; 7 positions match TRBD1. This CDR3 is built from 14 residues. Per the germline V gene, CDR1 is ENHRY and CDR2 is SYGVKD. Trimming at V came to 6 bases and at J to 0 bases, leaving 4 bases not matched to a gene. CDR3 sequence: CAIRSGGMNTEAFF. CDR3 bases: TGTGCCATCAGGTCAGGGGGTATGAACACTGAAGCTTTCTTT.

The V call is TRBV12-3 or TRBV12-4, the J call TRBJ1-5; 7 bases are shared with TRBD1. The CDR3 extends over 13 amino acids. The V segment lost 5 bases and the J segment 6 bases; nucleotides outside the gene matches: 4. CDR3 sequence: CASSERGRQPQHF. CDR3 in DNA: TGTGCCAGCAGTGAAAGGGGGCGTCAGCCCCAGCATTTT.

CDR3 region: CAIRGDRGEYGYTF. CDR3 coding DNA: TGTGCCATCAGGGGAGACAGGGGGGAGTATGGCTACACCTTC. V usage is TRBV10-3 and J usage is TRBJ1-2; 9 nucleotides align to TRBD1. This CDR3 is built from 14 residues. The germline V gene encodes CDR1 ENHRY and CDR2 SYGVKD. V shed 6 bases and J 5 bases; nucleotides not matched to a gene: 7.

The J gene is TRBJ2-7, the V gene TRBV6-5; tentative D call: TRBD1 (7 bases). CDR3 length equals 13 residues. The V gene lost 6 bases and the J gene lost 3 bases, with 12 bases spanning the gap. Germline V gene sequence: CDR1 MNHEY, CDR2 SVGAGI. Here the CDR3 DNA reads TGTGCCAGCAGCAGGGGGGACCACTACGAGCAGTACTTC. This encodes CASSRGDHYEQYF.

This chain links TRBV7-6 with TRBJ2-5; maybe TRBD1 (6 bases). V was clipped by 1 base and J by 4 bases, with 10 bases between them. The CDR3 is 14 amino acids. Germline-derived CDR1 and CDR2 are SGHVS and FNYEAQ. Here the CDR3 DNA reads TGTGCCAGCAGCTTAGTTTCAGGGGTAGAGACCCAGTACTTC. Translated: CASSLVSGVETQYF.

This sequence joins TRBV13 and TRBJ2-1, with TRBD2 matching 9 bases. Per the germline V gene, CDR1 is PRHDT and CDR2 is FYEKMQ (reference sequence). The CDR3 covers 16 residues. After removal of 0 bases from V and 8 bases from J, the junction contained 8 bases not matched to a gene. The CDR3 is CASSLGTSGGRDEQFF. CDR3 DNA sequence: TGTGCCAGCAGCTTAGGCACCAGCGGGGGGAGGGATGAGCAGTTCTTC.

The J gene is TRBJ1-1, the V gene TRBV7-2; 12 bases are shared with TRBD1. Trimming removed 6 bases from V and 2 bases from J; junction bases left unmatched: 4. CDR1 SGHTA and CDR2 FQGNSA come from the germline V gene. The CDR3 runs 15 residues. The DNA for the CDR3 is TGTGCCAGCAGGCGGGACAGGGGGCTTAACACTGAAGCTTTCTTT. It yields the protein CASRRDRGLNTEAFF.

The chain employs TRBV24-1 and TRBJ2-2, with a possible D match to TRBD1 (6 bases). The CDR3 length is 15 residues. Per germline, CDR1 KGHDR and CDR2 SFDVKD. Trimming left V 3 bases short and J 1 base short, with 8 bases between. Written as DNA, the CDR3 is TGTGCCACCAGTGATATGGGACAGAACACCGGGGAGCTGTTTTTT. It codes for CATSDMGQNTGELFF.

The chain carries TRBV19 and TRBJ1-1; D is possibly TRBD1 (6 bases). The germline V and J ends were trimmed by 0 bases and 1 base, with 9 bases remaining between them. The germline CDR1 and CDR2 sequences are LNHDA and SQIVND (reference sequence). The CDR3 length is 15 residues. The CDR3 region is CASSIDKTGNTEAFF. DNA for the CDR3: TGTGCCAGTAGTATAGACAAGACAGGGAACACTGAAGCTTTCTTT.

In nucleotides, the CDR3 is TGCGCCAGCAGCGGCTCTGGGGCCAACGTCCTGACTTTC. Its translation is CASSGSGANVLTF. The V gene is TRBV10-1, the J gene TRBJ2-6; D call uncertain. V gave up 6 bases and J gave up 0 bases, with 3 bases separating them. The CDR3 length is 13 residues. Germline lookup yields CDR1 WNHNN and CDR2 SYGVQD (reference sequence).

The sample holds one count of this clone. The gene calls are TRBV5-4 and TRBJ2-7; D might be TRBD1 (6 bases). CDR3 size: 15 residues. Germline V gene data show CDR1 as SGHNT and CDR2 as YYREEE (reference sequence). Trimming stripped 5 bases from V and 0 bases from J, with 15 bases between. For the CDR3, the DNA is TGTGCCAGCAGATTGACCGGACAGAGCTCCTACGAGCAGTACTTC. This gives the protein CASRLTGQSSYEQYF.

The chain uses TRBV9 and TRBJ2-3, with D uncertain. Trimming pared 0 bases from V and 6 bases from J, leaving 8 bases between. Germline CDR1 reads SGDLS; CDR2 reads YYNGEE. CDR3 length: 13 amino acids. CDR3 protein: CASSVAPGDTQYF. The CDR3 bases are TGTGCCAGCAGCGTAGCTCCCGGGGATACGCAGTATTTT.

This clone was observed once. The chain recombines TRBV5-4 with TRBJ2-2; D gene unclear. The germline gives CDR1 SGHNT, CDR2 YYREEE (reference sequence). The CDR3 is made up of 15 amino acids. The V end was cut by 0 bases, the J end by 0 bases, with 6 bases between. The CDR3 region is CASSLVRTNTGELFF. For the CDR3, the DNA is TGTGCCAGCAGCTTGGTCAGGACGAACACCGGGGAGCTGTTTTTT.

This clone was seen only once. DNA for the CDR3: TGTGCCTGGAGGGCGGTGACAGGATCATACACTGAAGCTTTCTTT. The encoded protein is CAWRAVTGSYTEAFF. The chain is built from TRBV30 and TRBJ1-1; D may be TRBD1 (6 bases). Germline V gives CDR1 GTSNPN, CDR2 SVGIG (reference sequence). Trimming left V 3 bases short and J 3 bases short, with 17 bases between. The CDR3 has 15 amino acids.

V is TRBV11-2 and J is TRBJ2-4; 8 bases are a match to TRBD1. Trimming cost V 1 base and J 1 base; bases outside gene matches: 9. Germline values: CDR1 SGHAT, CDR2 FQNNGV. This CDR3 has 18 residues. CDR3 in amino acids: CASSLGRGQGRAKNIQYF. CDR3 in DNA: TGTGCCAGCAGCTTAGGGCGCGGACAGGGTAGGGCCAAAAACATTCAGTACTTC.

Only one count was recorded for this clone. The DNA of the CDR3 is TGTGCCTGGAGTACACTAGCGATAATGTGGGGACTAGCGCAGTTCTTC. Residues: CAWSTLAIMWGLAQFF. The chain uses TRBV30 and TRBJ2-1, with TRBD2 identical over 9 bases. This CDR3 region has 16 residues. V dropped 2 bases and J dropped 12; count of bases not matched to a gene: 17. Germline V gene sequence: CDR1 GTSNPN, CDR2 SVGIG (reference sequence).

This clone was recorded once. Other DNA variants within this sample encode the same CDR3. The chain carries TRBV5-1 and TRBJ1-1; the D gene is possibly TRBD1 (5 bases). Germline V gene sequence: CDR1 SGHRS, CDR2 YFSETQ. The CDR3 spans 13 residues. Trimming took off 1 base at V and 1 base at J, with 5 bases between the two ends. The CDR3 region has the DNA TGCGCCAGCAGCTTGACAGGGAACACTGAAGCTTTCTTT. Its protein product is CASSLTGNTEAFF.

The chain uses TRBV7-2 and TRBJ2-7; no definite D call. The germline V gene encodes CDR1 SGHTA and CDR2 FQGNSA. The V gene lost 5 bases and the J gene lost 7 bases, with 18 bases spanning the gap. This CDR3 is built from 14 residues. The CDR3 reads CASSRTPGLGEQYF. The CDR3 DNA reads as TGTGCCAGCAGCCGTACCCCAGGTCTTGGGGAGCAGTACTTC.

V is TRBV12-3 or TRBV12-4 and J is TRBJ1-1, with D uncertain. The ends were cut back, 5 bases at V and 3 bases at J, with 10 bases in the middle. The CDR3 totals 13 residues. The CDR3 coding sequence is TGTGCCAGCAGTAGGGAGTGGGACACTGAAGCTTTCTTT. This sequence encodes CASSREWDTEAFF.